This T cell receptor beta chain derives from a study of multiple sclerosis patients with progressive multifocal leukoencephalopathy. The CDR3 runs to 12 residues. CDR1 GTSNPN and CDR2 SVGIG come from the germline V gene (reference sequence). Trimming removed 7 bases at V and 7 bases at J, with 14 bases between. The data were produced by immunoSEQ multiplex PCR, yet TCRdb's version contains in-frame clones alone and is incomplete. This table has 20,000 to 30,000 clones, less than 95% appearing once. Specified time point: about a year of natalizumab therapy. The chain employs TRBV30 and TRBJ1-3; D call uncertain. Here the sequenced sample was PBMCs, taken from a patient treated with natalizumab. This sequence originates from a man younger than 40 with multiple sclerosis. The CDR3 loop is CASSPSRNTIYF. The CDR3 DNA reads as TGTGCCTCTTCCCCCTCGCGGAACACCATATATTTT.